This paragraph reports one T cell receptor (beta chain). This record belongs to a study of spatial heterogeneity in lung cancer. Sample time point: sample taken at primary tumor resection. No cells were sorted before sequencing. The whole RNA sequenced was extracted from tumor, nontumor lung or frozen PBMC. TCRdb processed the 5' RACE reads anew with MiXCR; each CDR3 protein has one entry. The repertoire has tens of thousands of distinct CDR3 sequences, 10% to 15% of them found once; the top ten carry 4.6%. This specimen consisted of PBMCs, obtained at surgery. The receptor was isolated from a male donor with early-stage non-small cell lung cancer.

CDR3 residues: CASTGPLLGGRRTDTQYF. CDR3 DNA sequence: TGTGCCAGCACTGGACCGCTCCTTGGGGGGAGGAGAACAGATACGCAGTATTTT. J is TRBJ2-3 and V is TRBV7-9; D perhaps matches TRBD2 (6 bases). The length of the CDR3 is 18 residues. V was shortened by 7 bases and J by 3 bases, with 26 bases between the two germline ends. Germline CDR1 reads SEHNR; CDR2 reads FQNEAQ (reference sequence). The entire variable domain, with the rest obtained from reference TRBV7-9 and TRBJ2-3, is as follows: DTGVSQNPRHKITKRGQNVTFRCDPISEHNRLYWYRQTLGQGPEFLTYFQNEAQLEKSRLLSDRFSAERPKGSFSTLEIQRTEQGDSAMYLCASTGPLLGGRRTDTQYFGPGTRLTVL.